This passage covers 17 T cell receptor beta chains from one sample sequenced in a study of radiation and T cells in renal cell carcinoma. Time point meaning: blood 2 weeks post-SBRT. This sample's treatment: 15 Gy SBRT to primary tumor, nephrectomy 4 weeks later. Profiled with immunoSEQ multiplex PCR; TCRdb holds only in-frame clones, not every one. Of some 120,000 clones listed, 70% to 90% are singletons. The source was blood, collected from a patient whose treatment included radiotherapy and nephrectomy. Receptors originate from a woman aged 70 to 79 with renal cell carcinoma.

The chain couples TRBV18 to TRBJ2-2; 8 bases are shared with TRBD1. The CDR3 covers 17 residues. Germline V gives CDR1 KGHSH, CDR2 LQKENI. The ends lost 0 bases at V and 0 bases at J; junction bases unmatched: 3. DNA of the CDR3: TGTGCCAGCTCACCACCCTGGGACAGGACGAACACCGGGGAGCTGTTTTTT. Amino acid sequence: CASSPPWDRTNTGELFF.

The DNA for the CDR3 is TGTGCCAGCAGCTTAAGGCAATGGGGGGAGACTGAGCAGTTCTTC. Its protein product is CASSLRQWGETEQFF. The chain joins TRBV7-2 to TRBJ2-1, with D possibly being TRBD2 (6 bases). V was pared by 2 bases and J by 9 bases, with 17 bases between. This CDR3 contains 15 residues. Germline CDR1 is SGHTA and CDR2 is FQGNSA. The full variable domain, rest sourced from reference TRBV7-2 and TRBJ2-1, is GAGVSQSPSNKVTEKGKDVELRCDPISGHTALYWYRQSLGQGLEFLIYFQGNSAPDKSGLPSDRFSAERTGGSVSTLTIQRTQQEDSAVYLCASSLRQWGETEQFFGPGTRLTVL.

As for this clone: A read error may produce the germline difference seen at one junction end. Within the sample, other DNA sequences also encode this same CDR3. This sequence joins TRBV10-3 and TRBJ2-3; possibly TRBD1 or TRBD2 for D (5 bases each). Germline CDR1 is ENHRY and CDR2 is SYGVKD. The CDR3 length is 11 residues. The CDR3 is CAISGGDTQYF. The CDR3 bases are TGTGCCATTAGTGGGGGAGATACGCAGTATTTT.

The J gene is TRBJ1-2, the V gene TRBV6-5; D is undetermined. The CDR3 consists of 13 residues. Trimming removed 2 bases at V and 2 bases at J, with 6 bases between. CDR1 and CDR2 from the germline V gene are MNHEY and SVGAGI. The CDR3 here is CASSYGKNYGYTF. CDR3 DNA: TGTGCCAGCAGTTACGGCAAAAACTATGGCTACACCTTC.

This clone was found once. The chain uses TRBV7-6 and TRBJ1-4; 11 bases map to TRBD1. Germline loops: CDR1 SGHVS, CDR2 FNYEAQ. Trimming at V came to 1 base and at J to 8 bases, leaving 6 bases not matched to a gene. The CDR3 is 16 residues long. CDR3 bases: TGTGCCAGCAGCTTAGATTCGGGACAGGGGGGCGAAAAACTGTTTTTT. Translation: CASSLDSGQGGEKLFF. Full variable domain (rest looked up from reference TRBV7-6 and TRBJ1-4): GAGVSQSPRYKVTKRGQDVALRCDPISGHVSLYWYRQALGQGPEFLTYFNYEAQQDKSGLPNDRFSAERPEGSISTLTIQRTEQRDSAMYRCASSLDSGQGGEKLFFGSGTQLSVL.

V is TRBV7-9 and J is TRBJ1-2, with 9 nucleotides matching TRBD1. Per the germline V gene, CDR1 is SEHNR and CDR2 is FQNEAQ (reference sequence). The length of the CDR3 is 14 residues. Germline trimming cut 2 bases from V and 4 bases from J; bases unmatched to any gene: 2. In nucleotides, the CDR3 is TGTGCCAGCAGCTTATCGGACAGGGGCTATGGCTACACCTTC. It yields the protein CASSLSDRGYGYTF.

The V gene is TRBV5-4, the J gene TRBJ2-3, with D perhaps being TRBD1 or TRBD2 (5 bases each). The CDR3 contains 15 residues. V gave up 1 base and J gave up 0 bases, with 9 bases separating them. In germline, CDR1 is SGHNT, CDR2 YYREEE (reference sequence). The CDR3 region is CASSLQGRSTDTQYF. The DNA for the CDR3 is TGTGCCAGCAGCTTGCAGGGACGGAGCACAGATACGCAGTATTTT.

The V and J genes are TRBV19 and TRBJ2-4, with TRBD2 identical over 11 bases. The CDR3 extends over 16 amino acids. Per germline, CDR1 LNHDA and CDR2 SQIVND (reference sequence). The V and J ends lost 5 bases and 2 bases, in that order; junction bases with no gene match: 5. For the CDR3, the DNA is TGTGCCAGTAGTCCACTAGCGGGGGAACCCAAAAACATTCAGTACTTC. Its translation: CASSPLAGEPKNIQYF.

This clone was seen just once. The V call is TRBV5-1, the J call TRBJ2-3, with D perhaps TRBD1 (5 bases). Per the germline V gene, CDR1 is SGHRS and CDR2 is YFSETQ. The germline V and J ends were trimmed by 0 bases and 6 bases, with 11 bases remaining between them. CDR3 length: 14 amino acids. This chain's CDR3 is CASSLEGVGDTQYF. CDR3 bases: TGCGCCAGCAGCTTGGAAGGGGTGGGGGATACGCAGTATTTT.

The rearrangement uses TRBV7-9 and TRBJ2-3; perhaps TRBD2 as D (7 bases). The CDR3 is 15 residues long. Between the trimmed V and J ends, which lost 2 bases and 2 bases, there was a span of 11 bases. Germline V gives CDR1 SEHNR, CDR2 FQNEAQ (reference sequence). This CDR3 reads CASSLNGGHTDTQYF. For the CDR3, the DNA is TGTGCCAGCAGCTTAAACGGGGGGCACACAGATACGCAGTATTTT.

The genes are TRBV27 and TRBJ1-2; no clear D gene. V dropped 5 bases and J dropped 4 bases, with 11 bases sitting between them. Per the germline V gene, CDR1 is MNHEY and CDR2 is SMNVEV (reference sequence). The CDR3 spans 13 residues. The CDR3 DNA reads as TGTGCCAGCAGTGCGCTGGATGGCTATGGCTACACCTTC. This encodes CASSALDGYGYTF.

The chain carries TRBV19 and TRBJ1-2, with TRBD1 matching 11 bases. Unmatched junction bases numbered 7, after V lost 5 bases and J lost 5 bases. Germline loops: CDR1 LNHDA, CDR2 SQIVND (reference sequence). The CDR3 sequence is 15 residues long. As DNA, the CDR3 is TGTGCCAGTAGTGGGGACAGGGGGGCGTTTTATGGCTACACCTTC. It specifies CASSGDRGAFYGYTF.

The J gene is TRBJ1-2, the V gene TRBV4-1; D is possibly TRBD1 (5 bases). V dropped 0 bases and J dropped 4 bases, with 9 bases sitting between them. The CDR3 has 14 residues. Germline CDR1 and CDR2: MGHRA and YSYEKL. The CDR3 nucleotides read TGCGCCAGCAGCCAAGAGGGAACAGGCTATGGCTACACCTTC. Its protein is CASSQEGTGYGYTF.

This clone was seen just once. The chain couples TRBV29-1 to TRBJ2-1, with 11 bases lining up with TRBD2. Germline CDR1 is SQVTM and CDR2 is ANQGSEA. The CDR3 is made up of 15 amino acids. Trimming took 4 bases from V and 0 from J; bases not matched to a gene: 2. The CDR3 DNA sequence: TGCAGCGTTGTAGGACTAGCGGGCTCCTACAATGAGCAGTTCTTC. Translation: CSVVGLAGSYNEQFF.

The V gene is TRBV10-3, the J gene TRBJ1-5, with a weak D call TRBD1 (5 bases). Germline V gene sequence: CDR1 ENHRY, CDR2 SYGVKD. Trimming cost V 0 bases and J 2 bases, with 8 bases left between them. This CDR3 has 15 amino acids. The CDR3 DNA reads TGTGCCATCAGTGAGTCAAGGGGCGGCAATCAGCCCCAGCATTTT. It encodes CAISESRGGNQPQHF.

The rearrangement joins TRBV14 to TRBJ1-2, with D possibly being TRBD1 (6 bases). Germline-derived CDR1 and CDR2 are SGHDN and FVKESK. V was shortened by 5 bases and J by 2 bases, with 9 bases between the two germline ends. CDR3 length: 13 amino acids. In DNA form, the CDR3 reads TGTGCCAGCAGCTCGGGACAAAACTATGGCTACACCTTC. Encoded protein: CASSSGQNYGYTF.

This chain links TRBV18 with TRBJ1-5; 7 nucleotides match TRBD1. Trimming took 3 bases from V and 0 from J; bases not matched to a gene: 8. Looked up from germline, CDR1 is KGHSH and CDR2 is LQKENI. The CDR3 spans 17 residues. CDR3 residues: CASSPSRTGSSNQPQHF. CDR3 coding DNA: TGTGCCAGCTCACCTTCTCGGACAGGATCTAGCAATCAGCCCCAGCATTTT.